This TCR beta chain was obtained from a study of T cells expressing NK-cell markers. Turning to the study itself: From sorted CD3+CD56+NKG2C+, CD3+CD56+NKG2C- and CD3+CD56-NKG2C+ T cells came the TCR beta repertoires.

TCRdb re-called the 5' RACE reads; one entry per CDR3 protein, DNA not given. The sample table includes 300,000 to 500,000 distinct CDR3 sequences. The CDR3 extends over 11 amino acids. Germline CDR1 MNHNS, CDR2 SASEGT. As concerns this clonotype: Its specificity is unknown.

Study-level results: In a handful of donors, dominant clonotypes made up roughly 28.3-65% of CD3+CD56-NKG2C+ cells.

The receptor was derived from a woman in her forties or fifties in good health. Sequenced: blood T cells: a sorted CD56 or NKG2C T cell subset, CD4+ or CD8+ T cells, or bulk PBMC T cells (not recorded which). V gene TRBV6-1 combines with J gene TRBJ2-7. CDR3 in amino acids: CASSVGYEQYF.